Each of the 4 T cell receptor beta chains below was sequenced from the same sample in a study of cytomegalovirus exposure and HLA in healthy donors. PCR used 60 Vbeta primers and 13 Jbeta primers. Sequencing used immunoSEQ multiplex PCR; TCRdb keeps in-frame clones, though not all of them. The data show 73,000 or so clones, around 80% seen once. Specimen: PBMCs. The receptors were gathered from a man aged 50-60 years in good health and CMV-seronegative.

This chain uses TRBV2 with TRBJ1-1; 7 bases match TRBD1. The CDR3 has 14 amino acids. Germline-derived CDR1 and CDR2 are SNHLY and FYNNEI. V lost 6 bases, J lost 1 base, and 5 bases stayed unmatched. Written as DNA, the CDR3 is TGTGCCAGCAGATCGACAGGGCCGAACACTGAAGCTTTCTTT. Protein sequence: CASRSTGPNTEAFF. The whole variable domain, filled in from reference TRBV2 and TRBJ1-1, reads EPEVTQTPSHQVTQMGQEVILRCVPISNHLYFYWYRQILGQKVEFLVSFYNNEISEKSEIFDDQFSVERPDGSNFTLKIRSTKLEDSAMYFCASRSTGPNTEAFFGQGTRLTVV.

CDR3 bases: TGTGCCATTGGCCTAGCGGGGACCACAGATACGCAGTATTTT. The encoded protein is CAIGLAGTTDTQYF. This chain joins TRBV7-8 and TRBJ2-3, with 9 bases that match TRBD2. The CDR3 has 14 residues. J gave up 2 bases and V 10 bases, and 7 bases lay outside the gene matches. From germline, CDR1 is SGHVS and CDR2 FQNEAQ.

The chain employs TRBV29-1 and TRBJ1-2, with TRBD1 matching over 9 bases. The CDR3 extends over 13 amino acids. The junction had 9 bases not matched to a gene; V was cut back by 6 bases and J by 7 bases. CDR1 and CDR2 (germline): SQVTM, ANQGSEA. The CDR3 DNA follows: TGCAGCGTGCTTCCCACAGGGGGCCGTGGCTACACCTTC. Translated: CSVLPTGGRGYTF.

This clone was counted between two and nine times. The CDR3 loop reads CASSLGLAGSGELFF. The DNA of the CDR3 is TGTGCCAGTAGCCTAGGACTAGCGGGGTCCGGGGAGCTGTTTTTT. The V call is TRBV19, the J call TRBJ2-2; the match to TRBD2 covers 12 bases. This CDR3 is 15 amino acids long. The germline gives CDR1 LNHDA, CDR2 SQIVND (reference sequence). The J segment lost 6 bases and the V segment lost 6 bases, leaving 5 bases of the junction unmatched.